This T cell receptor (beta chain) was identified during a study of T-cell memory formation after mild COVID-19. Overall study: Clusters were largely donor specific. Study observations and caveats: Unconfirmed was the SARS-CoV-2 specificity of second-wave clones that peaked on day 37. For contracting clones, CD4+ ones sat mainly in CM and EM, CD8+ in EMRA. Detection of some responders pre-infection suggested pre-existing cross-reactive memory T cells participated.

In TCRdb, the 5' RACE reads were re-called with MiXCR into one record per CDR3 protein. This sample has a few hundred thousand distinct CDR3 sequences, with about a fifth found just once. The CDR3 is 17 residues long. Trimming left V 2 bases short and J 5 bases short, with 21 bases between. Germline-derived CDR1 and CDR2 are DFQATT and SNEGSKA (reference sequence). This clonotype was recorded a few times. The antigen remains unidentified. The origin of this receptor is an adult woman who had mild COVID-19 (a few samples of this study predate the infection). Cell type and time point are not known. The specimen sequenced was PBMCs or a T cell subset sorted from them (not recorded which). This chain connects TRBV20-1 to TRBJ1-4; no clear D gene. The CDR3: CSARLDVPHLTNEKLFF. The CDR3 coding sequence is TGCAGTGCTAGATTGGATGTCCCCCACCTAACCAATGAAAAACTGTTTTTT.